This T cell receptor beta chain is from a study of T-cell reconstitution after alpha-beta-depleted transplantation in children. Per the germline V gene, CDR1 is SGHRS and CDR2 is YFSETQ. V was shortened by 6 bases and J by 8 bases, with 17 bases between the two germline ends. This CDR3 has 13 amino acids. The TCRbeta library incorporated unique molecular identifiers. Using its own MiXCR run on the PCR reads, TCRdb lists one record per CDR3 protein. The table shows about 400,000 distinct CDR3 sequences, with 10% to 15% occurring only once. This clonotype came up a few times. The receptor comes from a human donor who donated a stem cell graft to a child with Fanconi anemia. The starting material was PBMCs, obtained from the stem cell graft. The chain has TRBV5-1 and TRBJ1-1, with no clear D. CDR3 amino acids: CASILSPPGEAFF. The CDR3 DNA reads TGCGCCAGCATCCTATCACCTCCCGGGGAAGCTTTCTTT.